This TCR beta chain was identified during a study of cytomegalovirus exposure and HLA in healthy donors. Study background: T cells numbering around 170 million yielded around 120 million unique TCR beta sequences in an earlier analysis. Whole-study results and caveats: Researchers reportedly found TCR beta sequences accurately predicted most subjects' HLA-A and HLA-B alleles. Reportedly, cytomegalovirus status was diagnosed with high sensitivity and specificity.

The primer mix had 60 Vbeta and 13 Jbeta primers. Clones were read by immunoSEQ multiplex PCR, and TCRdb kept only the in-frame ones, dropping some. The sample yields roughly 75,000 clones, about 79% seen once. Concerning this clone itself: Its antigen is not identified.

Input material: PBMCs. This TCR derives from a man aged 65 to 85 in good health and CMV-seropositive.

Written as DNA, the CDR3 is TGCGCCAGCCGGAACACCGGGGAGCTGTTTTTT. Amino acids: CASRNTGELFF. V is TRBV5-1 and J is TRBJ2-2; D call uncertain. The CDR3 spans 11 residues. CDR1 is SGHRS, CDR2 YFSETQ, per germline. Trimming removed 7 bases from V and 1 base from J, with 2 bases in between.